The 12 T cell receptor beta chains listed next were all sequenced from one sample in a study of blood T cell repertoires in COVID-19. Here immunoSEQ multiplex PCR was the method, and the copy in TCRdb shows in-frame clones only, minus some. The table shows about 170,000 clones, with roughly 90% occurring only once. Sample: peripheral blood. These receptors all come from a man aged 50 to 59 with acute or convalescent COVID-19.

This chain's CDR3 is CASSSTVYSPLHF. CDR3 sequence (DNA): TGTGCCAGCAGTTCAACGGTGTATTCACCCCTCCACTTT. V usage is TRBV28 and J usage is TRBJ1-6; D is unresolved. Germline CDR1 is MDHEN and CDR2 is SYDVKM. V dropped 4 bases and J dropped 8 bases, with 9 bases sitting between them. This CDR3 is built from 13 residues.

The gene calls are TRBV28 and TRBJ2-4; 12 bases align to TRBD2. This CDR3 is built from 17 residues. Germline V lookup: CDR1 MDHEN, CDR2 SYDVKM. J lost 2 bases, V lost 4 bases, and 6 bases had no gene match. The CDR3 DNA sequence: TGTGCCAGCAGTTCACGGACTAGCGGGGTTACCAAAAACATTCAGTACTTC. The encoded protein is CASSSRTSGVTKNIQYF.

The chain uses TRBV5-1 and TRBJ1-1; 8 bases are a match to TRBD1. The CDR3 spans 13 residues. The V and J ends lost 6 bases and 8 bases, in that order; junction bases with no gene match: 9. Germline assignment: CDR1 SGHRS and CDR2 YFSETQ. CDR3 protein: CASTLNQGAEAFF. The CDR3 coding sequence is TGCGCCAGCACCCTGAACCAGGGGGCGGAAGCTTTCTTT.

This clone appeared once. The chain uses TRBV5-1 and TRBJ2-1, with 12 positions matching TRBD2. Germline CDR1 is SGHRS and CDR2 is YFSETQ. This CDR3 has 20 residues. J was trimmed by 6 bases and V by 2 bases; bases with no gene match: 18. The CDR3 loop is CASSLRTSGIVGGGRNEQFF. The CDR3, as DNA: TGCGCCAGCAGCTTACGGACTAGCGGGATCGTGGGCGGTGGTCGCAATGAGCAGTTCTTC.

The CDR3 DNA reads TGTGCCAGCAGCGCCTCGGGACTAGCGGAAAACATTCAGTACTTC. Amino acid sequence: CASSASGLAENIQYF. This sequence joins TRBV9 and TRBJ2-4; 11 positions match TRBD2. The V and J ends lost 3 bases and 5 bases, in that order; junction bases with no gene match: 4. CDR3 length equals 15 residues. Per the germline V gene, CDR1 is SGDLS and CDR2 is YYNGEE.

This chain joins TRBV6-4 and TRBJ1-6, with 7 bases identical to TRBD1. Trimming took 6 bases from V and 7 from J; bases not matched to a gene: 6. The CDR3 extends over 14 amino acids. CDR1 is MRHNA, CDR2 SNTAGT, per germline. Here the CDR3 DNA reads TGTGCCAGCAGAAAAGACAGGGAAAATTCACCCCTCCACTTT. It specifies CASRKDRENSPLHF.

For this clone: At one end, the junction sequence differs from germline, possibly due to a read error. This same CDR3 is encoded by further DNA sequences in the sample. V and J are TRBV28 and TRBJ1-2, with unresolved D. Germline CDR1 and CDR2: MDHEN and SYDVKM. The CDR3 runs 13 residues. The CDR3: CASASVSRYGYTF. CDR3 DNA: TGCGCCAGCGCCTCCGTAAGCCGCTATGGCTACACCTTC.

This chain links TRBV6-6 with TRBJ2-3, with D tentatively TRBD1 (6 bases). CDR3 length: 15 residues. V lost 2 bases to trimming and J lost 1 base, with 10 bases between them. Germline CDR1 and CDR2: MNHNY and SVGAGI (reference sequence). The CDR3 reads CASSYGGAGTDTQYF. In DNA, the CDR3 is TGTGCCAGCAGTTACGGGGGCGCGGGCACAGATACGCAGTATTTT.

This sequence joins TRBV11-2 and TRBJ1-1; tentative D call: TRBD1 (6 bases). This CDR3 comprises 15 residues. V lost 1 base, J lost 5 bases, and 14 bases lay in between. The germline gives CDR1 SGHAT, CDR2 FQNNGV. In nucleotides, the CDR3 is TGTGCCAGCAGCTTAGGGGGGCTGGGGAGAACTGAAGCTTTCTTT. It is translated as CASSLGGLGRTEAFF.

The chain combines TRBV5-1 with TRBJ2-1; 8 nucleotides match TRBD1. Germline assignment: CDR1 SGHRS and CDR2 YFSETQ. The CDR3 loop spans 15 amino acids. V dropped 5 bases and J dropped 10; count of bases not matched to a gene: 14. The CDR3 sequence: CASRLGQGLAKEQFF. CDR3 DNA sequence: TGCGCCAGCAGATTAGGACAGGGATTAGCTAAGGAGCAGTTCTTC.

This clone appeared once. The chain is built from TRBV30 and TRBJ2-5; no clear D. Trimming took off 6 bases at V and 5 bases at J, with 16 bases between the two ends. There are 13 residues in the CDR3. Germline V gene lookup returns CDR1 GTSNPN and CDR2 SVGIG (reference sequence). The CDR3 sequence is CACRDPPAETQYF. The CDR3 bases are TGTGCCTGCCGAGACCCCCCAGCGGAGACCCAGTACTTC.

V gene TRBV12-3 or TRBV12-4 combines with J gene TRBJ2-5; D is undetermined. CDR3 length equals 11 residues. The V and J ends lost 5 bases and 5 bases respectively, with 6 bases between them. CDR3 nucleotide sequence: TGTGCCAGCAGTCGAACTGAGACCCAGTACTTC. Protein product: CASSRTETQYF.